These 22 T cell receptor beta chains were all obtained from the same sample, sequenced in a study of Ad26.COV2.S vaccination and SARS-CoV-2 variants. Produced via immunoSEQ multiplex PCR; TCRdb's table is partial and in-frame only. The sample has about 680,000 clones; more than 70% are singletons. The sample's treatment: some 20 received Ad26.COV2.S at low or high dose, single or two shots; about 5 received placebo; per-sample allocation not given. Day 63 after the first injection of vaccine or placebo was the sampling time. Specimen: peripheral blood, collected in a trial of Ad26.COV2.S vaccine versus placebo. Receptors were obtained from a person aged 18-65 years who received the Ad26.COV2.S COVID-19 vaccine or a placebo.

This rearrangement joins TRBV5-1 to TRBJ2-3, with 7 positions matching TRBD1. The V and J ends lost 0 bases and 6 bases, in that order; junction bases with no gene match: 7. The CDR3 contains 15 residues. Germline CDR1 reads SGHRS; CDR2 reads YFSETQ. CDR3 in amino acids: CASSLEGGGGDTQYF. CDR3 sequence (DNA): TGCGCCAGCAGCTTGGAAGGGGGCGGCGGGGATACGCAGTATTTT.

This chain's CDR3 is CASSTIQGSQETQYF. The CDR3 coding sequence is TGTGCCAGTAGTACAATACAGGGGAGTCAAGAGACCCAGTACTTC. V gene TRBV19 combines with J gene TRBJ2-5; 7 nucleotides line up with TRBD1. Germline-derived CDR1 and CDR2 are LNHDA and SQIVND (reference sequence). The CDR3 loop spans 15 amino acids. V was clipped by 4 bases and J by 2 bases; unmatched bases: 7.

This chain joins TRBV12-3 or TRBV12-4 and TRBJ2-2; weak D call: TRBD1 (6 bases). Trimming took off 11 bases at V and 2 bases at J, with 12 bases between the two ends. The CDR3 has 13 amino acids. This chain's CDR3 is CAAGQLNTGELFF. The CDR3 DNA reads TGTGCCGCAGGACAGTTAAACACCGGGGAGCTGTTTTTT.

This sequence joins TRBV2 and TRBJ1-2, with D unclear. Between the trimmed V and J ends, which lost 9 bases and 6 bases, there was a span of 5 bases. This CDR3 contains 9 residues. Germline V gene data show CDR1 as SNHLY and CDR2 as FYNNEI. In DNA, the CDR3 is TGTGCCAGTGCGAATGGCTACACCTTC. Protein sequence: CASANGYTF.

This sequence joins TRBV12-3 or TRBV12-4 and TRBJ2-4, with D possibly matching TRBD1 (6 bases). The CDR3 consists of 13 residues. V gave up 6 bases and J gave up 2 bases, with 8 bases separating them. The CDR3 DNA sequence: TGTGCCAGCAGCAGGGGTTCCAAAAACATTCAGTACTTC. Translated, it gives CASSRGSKNIQYF.

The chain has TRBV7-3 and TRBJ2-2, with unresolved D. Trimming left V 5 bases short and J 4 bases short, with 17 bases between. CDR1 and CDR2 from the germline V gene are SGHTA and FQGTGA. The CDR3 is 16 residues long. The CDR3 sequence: CASSPWTRDLTGELFF. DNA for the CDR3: TGTGCCAGCAGCCCCTGGACCCGCGATCTCACCGGGGAGCTGTTTTTT.

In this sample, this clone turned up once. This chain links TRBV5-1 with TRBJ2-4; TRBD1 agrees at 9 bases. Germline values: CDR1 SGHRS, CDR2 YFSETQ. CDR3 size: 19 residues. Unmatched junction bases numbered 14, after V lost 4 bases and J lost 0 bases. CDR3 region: CASSLRRTGEGLAKNIQYF. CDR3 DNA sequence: TGCGCCAGCAGCCTACGTCGGACAGGGGAAGGGCTAGCCAAAAACATTCAGTACTTC. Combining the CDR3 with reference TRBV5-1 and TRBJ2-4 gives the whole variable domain KAGVTQTPRYLIKTRGQQVTLSCSPISGHRSVSWYQQTPGQGLQFLFEYFSETQRNKGNFPGRFSGRQFSNSRSEMNVSTLELGDSALYLCASSLRRTGEGLAKNIQYFGAGTRLSVL.

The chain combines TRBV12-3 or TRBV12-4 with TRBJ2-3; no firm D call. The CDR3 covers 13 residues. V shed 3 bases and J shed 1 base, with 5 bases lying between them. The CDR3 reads CASSFWGTDTQYF. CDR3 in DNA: TGTGCCAGCAGTTTCTGGGGCACAGATACGCAGTATTTT.

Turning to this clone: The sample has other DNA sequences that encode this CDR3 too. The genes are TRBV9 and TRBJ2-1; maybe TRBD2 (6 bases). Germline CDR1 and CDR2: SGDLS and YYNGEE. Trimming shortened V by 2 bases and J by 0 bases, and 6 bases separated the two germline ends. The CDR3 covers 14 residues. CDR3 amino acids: CASSVGSSYNEQFF. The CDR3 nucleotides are TGTGCCAGCAGCGTCGGGAGCTCCTACAATGAGCAGTTCTTC.

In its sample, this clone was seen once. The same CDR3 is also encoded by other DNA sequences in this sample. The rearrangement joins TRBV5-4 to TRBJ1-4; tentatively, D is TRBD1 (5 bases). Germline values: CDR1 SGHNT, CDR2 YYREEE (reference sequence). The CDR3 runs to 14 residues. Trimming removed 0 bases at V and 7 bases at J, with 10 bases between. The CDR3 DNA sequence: TGTGCCAGCAGCTTGGATAGGGGCGGTGAAAAACTGTTTTTT. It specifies CASSLDRGGEKLFF.

This CDR3 is CASSAPGQGSTEAFF. The CDR3 DNA reads as TGCGCCAGCAGCGCCCCGGGACAGGGCAGCACTGAAGCTTTCTTT. The chain is built from TRBV5-1 and TRBJ1-1; 9 nucleotides match TRBD1. Trimming removed 4 bases from V and 4 bases from J; junction bases left unmatched: 8. The CDR3 extends over 15 amino acids. Per the germline V gene, CDR1 is SGHRS and CDR2 is YFSETQ.

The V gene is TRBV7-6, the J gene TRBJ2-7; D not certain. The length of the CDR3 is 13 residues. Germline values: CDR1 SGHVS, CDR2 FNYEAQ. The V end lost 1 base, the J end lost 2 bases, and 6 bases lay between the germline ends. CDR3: CASSLGEPYEQYF. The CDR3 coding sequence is TGTGCCAGCAGCTTAGGGGAACCCTACGAGCAGTACTTC.

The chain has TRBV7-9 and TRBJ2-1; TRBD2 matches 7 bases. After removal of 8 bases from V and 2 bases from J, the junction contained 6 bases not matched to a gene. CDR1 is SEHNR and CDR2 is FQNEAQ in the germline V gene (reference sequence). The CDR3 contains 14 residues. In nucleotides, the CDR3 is TGTGCCAGCGCCTCAGCGGGGACCTACAATGAGCAGTTCTTC. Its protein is CASASAGTYNEQFF.

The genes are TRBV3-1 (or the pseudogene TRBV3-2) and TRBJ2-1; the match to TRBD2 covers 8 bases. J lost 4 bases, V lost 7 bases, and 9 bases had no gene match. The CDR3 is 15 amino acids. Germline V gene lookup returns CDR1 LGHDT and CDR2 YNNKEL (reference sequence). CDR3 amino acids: CASTRAGVGYNEQFF. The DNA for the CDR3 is TGTGCCAGCACGAGAGCGGGAGTGGGGTACAATGAGCAGTTCTTC.

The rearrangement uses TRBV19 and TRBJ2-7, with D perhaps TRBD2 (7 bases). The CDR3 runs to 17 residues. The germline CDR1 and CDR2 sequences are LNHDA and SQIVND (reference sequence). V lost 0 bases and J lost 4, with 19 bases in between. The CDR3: CASSIDLSAGALYEQYF. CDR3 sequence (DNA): TGTGCCAGTAGTATAGATCTATCGGCGGGGGCCCTTTACGAGCAGTACTTC.

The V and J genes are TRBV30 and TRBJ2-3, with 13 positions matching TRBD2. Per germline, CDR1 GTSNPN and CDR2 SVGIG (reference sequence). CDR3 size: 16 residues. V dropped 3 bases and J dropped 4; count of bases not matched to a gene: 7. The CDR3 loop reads CAWSQGLAGVADTQYF. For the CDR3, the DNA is TGTGCCTGGAGCCAAGGACTAGCGGGAGTGGCAGATACGCAGTATTTT.

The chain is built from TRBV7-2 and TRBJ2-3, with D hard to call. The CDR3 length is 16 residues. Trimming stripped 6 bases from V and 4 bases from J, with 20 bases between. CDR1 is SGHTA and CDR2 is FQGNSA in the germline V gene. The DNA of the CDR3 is TGTGCCAGCAGTATTTACCGAGGCCGTCAGTCAGATACGCAGTATTTT. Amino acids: CASSIYRGRQSDTQYF.

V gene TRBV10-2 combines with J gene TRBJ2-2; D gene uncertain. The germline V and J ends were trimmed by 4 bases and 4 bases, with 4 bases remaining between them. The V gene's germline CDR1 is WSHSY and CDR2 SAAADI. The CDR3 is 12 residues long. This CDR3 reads CASSALTGELFF. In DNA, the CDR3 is TGCGCCAGCAGTGCCCTCACCGGGGAGCTGTTTTTT.

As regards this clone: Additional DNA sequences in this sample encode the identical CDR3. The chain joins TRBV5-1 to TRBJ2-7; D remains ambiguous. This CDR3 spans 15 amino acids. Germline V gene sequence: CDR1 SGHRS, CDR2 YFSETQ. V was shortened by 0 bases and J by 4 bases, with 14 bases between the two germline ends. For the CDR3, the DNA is TGCGCCAGCAGCTTGGGCACATCGGGCTTGTACGAGCAGTACTTC. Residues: CASSLGTSGLYEQYF. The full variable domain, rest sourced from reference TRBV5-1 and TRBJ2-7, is KAGVTQTPRYLIKTRGQQVTLSCSPISGHRSVSWYQQTPGQGLQFLFEYFSETQRNKGNFPGRFSGRQFSNSRSEMNVSTLELGDSALYLCASSLGTSGLYEQYFGPGTRLTVT.

CDR3 nucleotides: TGTGCCAGCAGCTTACAACAGGGCGGCACCGGGGAGCTGTTTTTT. Its protein product is CASSLQQGGTGELFF. V gene TRBV7-2 combines with J gene TRBJ2-2; maybe TRBD1 (6 bases). The CDR3 covers 15 residues. The V gene lost 2 bases and the J gene lost 4 bases, with 11 bases spanning the gap. CDR1 is SGHTA and CDR2 is FQGNSA in the germline V gene. The full variable domain, its missing parts supplied by reference TRBV7-2 and TRBJ2-2, is GAGVSQSPSNKVTEKGKDVELRCDPISGHTALYWYRQSLGQGLEFLIYFQGNSAPDKSGLPSDRFSAERTGGSVSTLTIQRTQQEDSAVYLCASSLQQGGTGELFFGEGSRLTVL.

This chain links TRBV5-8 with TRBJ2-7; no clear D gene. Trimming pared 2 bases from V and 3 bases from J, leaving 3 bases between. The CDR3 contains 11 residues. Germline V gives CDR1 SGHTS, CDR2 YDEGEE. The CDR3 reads CASSLHYEQYF. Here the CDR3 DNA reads TGTGCCAGCAGCTTACACTACGAGCAGTACTTC.

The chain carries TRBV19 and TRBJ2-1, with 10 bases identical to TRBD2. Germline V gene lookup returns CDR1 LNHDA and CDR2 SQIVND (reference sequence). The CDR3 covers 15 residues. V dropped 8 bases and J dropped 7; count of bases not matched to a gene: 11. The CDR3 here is CASGLAAETGNEQFF. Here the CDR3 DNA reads TGTGCCAGTGGACTAGCGGCCGAGACGGGGAATGAGCAGTTCTTC.